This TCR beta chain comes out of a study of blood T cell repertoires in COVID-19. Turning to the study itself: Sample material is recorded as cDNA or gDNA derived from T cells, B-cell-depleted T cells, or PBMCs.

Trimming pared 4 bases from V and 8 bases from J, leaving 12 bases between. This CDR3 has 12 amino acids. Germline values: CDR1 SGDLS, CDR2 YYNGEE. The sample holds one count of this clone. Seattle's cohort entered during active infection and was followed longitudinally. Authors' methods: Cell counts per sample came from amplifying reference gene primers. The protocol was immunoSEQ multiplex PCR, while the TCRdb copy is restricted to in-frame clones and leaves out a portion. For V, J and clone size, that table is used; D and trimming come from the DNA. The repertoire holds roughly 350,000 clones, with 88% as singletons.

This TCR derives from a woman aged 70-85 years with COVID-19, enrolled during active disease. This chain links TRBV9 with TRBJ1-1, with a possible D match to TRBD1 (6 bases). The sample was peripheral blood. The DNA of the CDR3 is TGTGCCAGCAGCCGGAATACAGGGGAAGCTTTCTTT. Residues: CASSRNTGEAFF.